One and the same sample provided the 15 T cell receptor beta chains below, sequenced in a study of vaccination and CD4 T cells after COVID-19. TCRdb reprocessed the PCR reads with MiXCR, giving one entry per CDR3 protein. The table lists approximately 40,000 distinct CDR3 sequences, about 35% of them singletons, with 5.8% in the top ten. Time point denoted: late sampling 161 to 241 days after vaccination in a few convalescent patients. Sequenced material: CD4+ T cells from blood, taken about 7 months after SARS-CoV-2 vaccination. All receptors come from a human donor who had recovered from COVID-19.

The V call is TRBV20-1, the J call TRBJ1-4; 8 bases are a match to TRBD1. From germline, CDR1 is DFQATT and CDR2 SNEGSKA (reference sequence). J was trimmed by 7 bases and V by 2 bases; bases with no gene match: 9. This CDR3 region has 15 residues. CDR3 loop: CSARSRPTGGEKLFF. The CDR3 region has the DNA TGCAGTGCTAGATCGAGGCCAACAGGGGGTGAAAAACTGTTTTTT.

This clonotype was observed many times. CDR3 DNA sequence: TGTGCCACCAGTGGTAGCGGACAGGGGAGGACTGAAGCTTTCTTT. It yields the protein CATSGSGQGRTEAFF. V and J are TRBV24-1 and TRBJ1-1; 9 nucleotides agree with TRBD1. Germline CDR1 KGHDR, CDR2 SFDVKD. Trimming at V came to 5 bases and at J to 5 bases, leaving 8 bases not matched to a gene. This CDR3 has 15 residues.

This clonotype was seen a few times. This chain joins TRBV2 and TRBJ2-1, with D unclear. Germline V CDR1 and CDR2: SNHLY, FYNNEI. The V gene lost 5 bases and the J gene lost 10 bases, with 15 bases spanning the gap. The CDR3 spans 13 residues. In DNA form, the CDR3 reads TGTGCCAGCAGTCGAGTCATATTCGGGGAGCAGTTCTTC. Translated, it gives CASSRVIFGEQFF. Supplemented by reference TRBV2 and TRBJ2-1, the full variable domain reads EPEVTQTPSHQVTQMGQEVILRCVPISNHLYFYWYRQILGQKVEFLVSFYNNEISEKSEIFDDQFSVERPDGSNFTLKIRSTKLEDSAMYFCASSRVIFGEQFFGPGTRLTVL.

This chain connects TRBV27 to TRBJ2-1, with TRBD1 matching 7 bases. Per the germline V gene, CDR1 is MNHEY and CDR2 is SMNVEV (reference sequence). This CDR3 region has 16 residues. Losses at the gene ends were 3 bases for V and 2 bases for J; bases not matched to a gene: 7. CDR3 bases: TGTGCCAGCAGTTTCGTCGCAGGGGGAGCCTACAATGAGCAGTTCTTC. Encoded protein: CASSFVAGGAYNEQFF.

A few counts support this clonotype. The chain joins TRBV28 to TRBJ1-1, with 9 bases that match TRBD1. J lost 3 bases, V lost 6 bases, and 11 bases had no gene match. The CDR3 sequence is 16 residues long. Germline assignment: CDR1 MDHEN and CDR2 SYDVKM. CDR3 amino acids: CASSHRTGAGDTEAFF. The CDR3 DNA follows: TGTGCCAGCAGCCACAGGACAGGGGCTGGGGACACTGAAGCTTTCTTT.

The rearrangement joins TRBV6-1 to TRBJ2-5, with a possible D match to TRBD2 (5 bases). Trimming took off 6 bases at V and 3 bases at J, with 8 bases between the two ends. The CDR3 extends over 12 amino acids. Germline values: CDR1 MNHNS, CDR2 SASEGT. CDR3 sequence reads: CASRTGEETQYF. CDR3 nucleotides: TGTGCCAGCAGGACCGGGGAAGAGACCCAGTACTTC.

This chain connects TRBV4-1 to TRBJ2-1, with 7 bases that match TRBD1. The junction had 4 bases not matched to a gene; V was cut back by 1 base and J by 7 bases. The CDR3 totals 14 residues. Per germline, CDR1 MGHRA and CDR2 YSYEKL. CDR3 loop: CASSQGGQWNEQFF. DNA of the CDR3: TGCGCCAGCAGCCAAGGGGGACAGTGGAATGAGCAGTTCTTC.

The rearrangement joins TRBV20-1 to TRBJ2-1; TRBD2 matches at 9 bases. Trimming at V came to 2 bases and at J to 6 bases, leaving 14 bases not matched to a gene. CDR1 and CDR2 (germline): DFQATT, SNEGSKA (reference sequence). This CDR3 spans 17 amino acids. This CDR3 reads CSARSMYAGGNANEQFF. Here the CDR3 DNA reads TGCAGTGCTAGATCTATGTACGCGGGAGGGAATGCCAATGAGCAGTTCTTC.

The J gene is TRBJ2-1, the V gene TRBV7-3, with 8 bases lining up with TRBD1. CDR3 length equals 16 residues. The germline V gene encodes CDR1 SGHTA and CDR2 FQGTGA. Losses at the gene ends were 4 bases for V and 8 bases for J; bases not matched to a gene: 13. This chain's CDR3 is CASSSLGQAARDEQFF. In DNA form, the CDR3 reads TGTGCCAGCAGCTCCCTGGGACAGGCCGCTAGGGATGAGCAGTTCTTC.

The chain is built from TRBV7-3 and TRBJ2-3; 7 positions match TRBD2. CDR3 length: 15 amino acids. The junction had 3 bases not matched to a gene; V was cut back by 3 bases and J by 0 bases. Germline assignment: CDR1 SGHTA and CDR2 FQGTGA. CDR3 DNA sequence: TGTGCCAGCAGCTTCACTAGCGTCAGCACAGATACGCAGTATTTT. It codes for CASSFTSVSTDTQYF.

This rearrangement joins TRBV6-7 to TRBJ2-7; perhaps TRBD2 as D (6 bases). TRBV6-7 is an open reading frame whose function is uncertain. This CDR3 has 10 residues. Trimming left V 8 bases short and J 12 bases short, with 14 bases between. The CDR3 sequence is CASYPRDWYF. In DNA form, the CDR3 reads TGTGCCAGCTATCCTCGGGACTGGTACTTC.

The chain is built from TRBV7-6 and TRBJ2-7; no clear D. Germline V lookup: CDR1 SGHVS, CDR2 FNYEAQ. The germline V and J ends were trimmed by 2 bases and 4 bases, with 15 bases remaining between them. CDR3 length: 15 residues. CDR3 coding DNA: TGTGCCAGCAGCTTATCGGATTCGGCTACGTACGAGCAGTACTTC. Protein: CASSLSDSATYEQYF. The full variable domain, its missing parts supplied by reference TRBV7-6 and TRBJ2-7, is GAGVSQSPRYKVTKRGQDVALRCDPISGHVSLYWYRQALGQGPEFLTYFNYEAQQDKSGLPNDRFSAERPEGSISTLTIQRTEQRDSAMYRCASSLSDSATYEQYFGPGTRLTVT.

This clonotype has just a few counts. This sequence joins TRBV6-5 and TRBJ1-1; D is ambiguous. V lost 2 bases and J lost 5, with 9 bases in between. The CDR3 runs to 13 residues. Germline V gives CDR1 MNHEY, CDR2 SVGAGI. As DNA, the CDR3 is TGTGCCAGCAGTTACCCGCGAGGAACTGAAGCTTTCTTT. Encoded protein: CASSYPRGTEAFF.

The CDR3 nucleotides read TGTGCCAGCAGCTTAGGGTCCTCGACTGTCAACACCTTC. Its protein product is CASSLGSSTVNTF. This sequence joins TRBV7-8 and TRBJ1-2; no clear D. This CDR3 has 13 amino acids. Per the germline V gene, CDR1 is SGHVS and CDR2 is FQNEAQ. The V and J ends lost 1 base and 12 bases respectively, with 15 bases between them. Using reference TRBV7-8 and TRBJ1-2 for the parts outside the CDR3, the full variable domain is GAGVSQSPRYKVAKRGQDVALRCDPISGHVSLFWYQQALGQGPEFLTYFQNEAQLDKSGLPSDRFFAERPEGSVSTLKIQRTQQEDSAVYLCASSLGSSTVNTFGSGTRLTVV.

The V gene is TRBV27, the J gene TRBJ2-3; 7 bases agree with TRBD1. The CDR3 runs to 14 residues. V was clipped by 8 bases and J by 5 bases; unmatched bases: 10. Germline CDR1 reads MNHEY; CDR2 reads SMNVEV (reference sequence). The CDR3 spells CASGWTGGRDTQYF. The CDR3 DNA reads as TGTGCCAGCGGTTGGACAGGCGGACGAGATACGCAGTATTTT.